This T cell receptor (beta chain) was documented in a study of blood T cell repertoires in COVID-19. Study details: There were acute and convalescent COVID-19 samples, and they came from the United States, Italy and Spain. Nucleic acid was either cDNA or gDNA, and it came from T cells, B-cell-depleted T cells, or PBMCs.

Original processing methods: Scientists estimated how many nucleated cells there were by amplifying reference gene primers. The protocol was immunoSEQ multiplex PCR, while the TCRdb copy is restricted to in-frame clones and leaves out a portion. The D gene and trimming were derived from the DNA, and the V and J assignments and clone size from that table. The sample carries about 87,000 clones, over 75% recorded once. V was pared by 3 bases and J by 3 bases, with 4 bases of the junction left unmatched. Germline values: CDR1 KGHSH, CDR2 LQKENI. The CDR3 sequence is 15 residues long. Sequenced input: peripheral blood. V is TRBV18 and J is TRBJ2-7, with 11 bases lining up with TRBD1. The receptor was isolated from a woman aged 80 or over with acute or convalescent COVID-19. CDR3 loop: CASSPTGTGGYEQYF. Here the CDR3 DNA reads TGTGCCAGCTCACCTACCGGGACAGGGGGCTACGAGCAGTACTTC.